The 26 T cell receptor beta chains reported below all come from one sample, sequenced in a study of identical twins. Each CDR3 protein is one row after TCRdb ran MiXCR on the 5' RACE reads. The top ten hold 1.6% of the sample, which has approximately 630,000 distinct CDR3 sequences, 7.1% seen once. These data were likewise used in another study, on yellow fever vaccine responses in identical twins.

Material: PBMCs. The receptors originated from a woman between 18 and 29 years old in good health.

This clonotype was picked up many times. The chain carries TRBV5-1 and TRBJ2-3, with D tentatively TRBD2 (6 bases). The CDR3 spans 14 residues. The germline V and J ends were trimmed by 5 bases and 5 bases, with 15 bases remaining between them. Germline V gene data show CDR1 as SGHRS and CDR2 as YFSETQ. The CDR3 loop reads CASSRLGVGDTQYF. CDR3 bases: TGCGCCAGCAGTCGACTAGGGGTGGGAGATACGCAGTATTTT.

In its sample, this clonotype was seen many times. The V call is TRBV2, the J call TRBJ1-6, with D tentatively TRBD1 (5 bases). The V gene lost 6 bases and the J gene lost 5 bases, with 14 bases spanning the gap. Germline lookup yields CDR1 SNHLY and CDR2 FYNNEI. There are 15 residues in the CDR3. The CDR3 region is CASRTAIVHNSPLHF. The CDR3 DNA reads TGTGCCAGCAGGACAGCTATCGTCCATAATTCACCCCTCCACTTT.

Ten or more counts support this clonotype. The chain couples TRBV11-2 to TRBJ2-1; the match to TRBD2 covers 7 bases. Trimming removed 0 bases from V and 8 bases from J; junction bases left unmatched: 7. The length of the CDR3 is 15 residues. Germline-derived CDR1 and CDR2 are SGHAT and FQNNGV. CDR3 nucleotides: TGTGCCAGCAGCTTAGACGTGGGGGGGAGTTATGAGCAGTTCTTC. It yields the protein CASSLDVGGSYEQFF.

The rearrangement links TRBV2 to TRBJ2-7; 8 bases map to TRBD2. Germline values: CDR1 SNHLY, CDR2 FYNNEI. The CDR3 totals 16 residues. Trimming took 0 bases from V and 4 from J; bases not matched to a gene: 8. The CDR3 sequence is CASSEAVRGGGYEQYF. The CDR3 nucleotides read TGTGCCAGCAGTGAAGCTGTCCGGGGGGGAGGGTACGAGCAGTACTTC. Together with reference TRBV2 and TRBJ2-7, the CDR3 gives the full variable domain: EPEVTQTPSHQVTQMGQEVILRCVPISNHLYFYWYRQILGQKVEFLVSFYNNEISEKSEIFDDQFSVERPDGSNFTLKIRSTKLEDSAMYFCASSEAVRGGGYEQYFGPGTRLTVT.

This chain joins TRBV5-5 and TRBJ2-5, with D perhaps TRBD1 (5 bases). V gave up 4 bases and J gave up 4 bases, with 11 bases separating them. CDR1 SGHKS and CDR2 YYEKEE come from the germline V gene (reference sequence). CDR3 length: 13 amino acids. The CDR3 DNA reads TGTGCCAGCAGCACGGACACCCCAGAGACCCAGTACTTC. Its translation: CASSTDTPETQYF.

This clonotype was detected a few times. V usage is TRBV4-1 and J usage is TRBJ1-1, with D possibly matching TRBD1 (5 bases). The germline CDR1 and CDR2 sequences are MGHRA and YSYEKL. CDR3 length equals 18 residues. The V end lost 1 base, the J end lost 0 bases, and 18 bases lay between the germline ends. The CDR3 DNA is TGCGCCAGCAGCCAAGTGGGTATGGCAGGGTCATTGAACACTGAAGCTTTCTTT. As protein: CASSQVGMAGSLNTEAFF.

This clonotype was detected many times. V and J are TRBV5-1 and TRBJ2-4; TRBD1 or TRBD2 may be the D gene (5 bases each). The ends were cut back, 4 bases at V and 1 base at J, with 12 bases in the middle. This CDR3 region has 15 residues. The germline gives CDR1 SGHRS, CDR2 YFSETQ. CDR3 amino acids: CASSITGTAKNIQYF. The CDR3 nucleotides read TGCGCCAGCAGCATAACCGGGACGGCCAAAAACATTCAGTACTTC. Using reference TRBV5-1 and TRBJ2-4 for the parts outside the CDR3, the full variable domain is KAGVTQTPRYLIKTRGQQVTLSCSPISGHRSVSWYQQTPGQGLQFLFEYFSETQRNKGNFPGRFSGRQFSNSRSEMNVSTLELGDSALYLCASSITGTAKNIQYFGAGTRLSVL.

This clonotype has only a few counts. V is TRBV24-1 and J is TRBJ2-1; D remains unclear. Germline loops: CDR1 KGHDR, CDR2 SFDVKD. Trimming removed 7 bases from V and 6 bases from J, with 12 bases in between. CDR3 size: 13 residues. The CDR3 coding sequence is TGTGCCACCAGGGTCCGGACGGTCAATGAGCAGTTCTTC. This sequence encodes CATRVRTVNEQFF.

This rearrangement joins TRBV7-9 to TRBJ2-3; 9 bases match TRBD1. Germline values: CDR1 SEHNR, CDR2 FQNEAQ (reference sequence). The CDR3 has 15 amino acids. The ends lost 2 bases at V and 4 bases at J; junction bases unmatched: 4. This chain's CDR3 is CASSLRDRVADTQYF. DNA for the CDR3: TGTGCCAGCAGCTTAAGGGACAGGGTCGCAGATACGCAGTATTTT.

This clonotype was observed a few times. The chain has TRBV15 and TRBJ1-5; D is uncertain. The V end was cut by 4 bases, the J end by 3 bases, with 13 bases between. The length of the CDR3 is 15 residues. Per the germline V gene, CDR1 is LNHNV and CDR2 is YYDKDF (reference sequence). The CDR3 DNA follows: TGTGCCACCAGCACCGAAAGGACGATCAATCAGCCCCAGCATTTT. Translation: CATSTERTINQPQHF.

This clonotype has at least ten counts. This chain joins TRBV12-3 or TRBV12-4 and TRBJ2-5; D uncertain. The V and J ends lost 4 bases and 2 bases respectively, with 8 bases between them. The CDR3 is 13 residues long. The CDR3 is CASSSRRQETQYF. CDR3 nucleotides: TGTGCCAGCAGTTCCCGACGGCAAGAGACCCAGTACTTC.

This clonotype was seen more than once but under ten times. V usage is TRBV3-1 and J usage is TRBJ2-1, with 7 bases that match TRBD2. Germline V gene data show CDR1 as LGHDT and CDR2 as YNNKEL (reference sequence). This CDR3 comprises 18 residues. The ends lost 8 bases at V and 1 base at J; junction bases unmatched: 17. The CDR3: CASCFSRGEGRSYNEQFF. CDR3 bases: TGTGCCAGCTGTTTTTCAAGAGGGGAGGGCCGGTCCTACAATGAGCAGTTCTTC.

The gene calls are TRBV20-1 and TRBJ2-7; the match to TRBD2 covers 11 bases. V lost 2 bases, J lost 9 bases, and 9 bases stayed unmatched. Germline lookup yields CDR1 DFQATT and CDR2 SNEGSKA (reference sequence). The CDR3 sequence is 14 residues long. The CDR3 protein is CSARTGLAASGQYF. Here the CDR3 DNA reads TGCAGTGCTAGAACGGGACTAGCGGCCTCGGGGCAGTACTTC.

This clonotype was observed a handful of times. This rearrangement joins TRBV12-3 or TRBV12-4 to TRBJ2-1, with D perhaps matching TRBD2 (6 bases). V lost 0 bases, J lost 9 bases, and 18 bases lay in between. This CDR3 region has 16 residues. CDR3 sequence (DNA): TGTGCCAGCAGTTTAGCGCCTAGCGCCCTGCCCCTTGAGCAGTTCTTC. It yields the protein CASSLAPSALPLEQFF.

This clonotype was counted many times. V gene TRBV4-2 combines with J gene TRBJ2-1, with 7 bases matching TRBD2. The trim removed 1 base at V and 1 base at J, leaving 4 bases unmatched. Germline lookup yields CDR1 LGHNA and CDR2 YNFKEQ. The CDR3 consists of 16 residues. Written as DNA, the CDR3 is TGTGCCAGCAGCCAAGTAGAAGCGGGGTCCTACAATGAGCAGTTCTTC. The encoded protein is CASSQVEAGSYNEQFF.

The CDR3 is CASSSGQGASNEQFF. The DNA for the CDR3 is TGTGCCAGCTCATCCGGACAGGGGGCATCAAATGAGCAGTTCTTC. The gene calls are TRBV18 and TRBJ2-1; 11 bases fit TRBD1. The CDR3 length is 15 residues. Germline loops: CDR1 KGHSH, CDR2 LQKENI. V lost 5 bases and J lost 7; bases outside the gene matches: 7.

V gene TRBV24-1 combines with J gene TRBJ2-7; TRBD2 agrees at 7 bases. CDR3 length: 15 amino acids. Germline lookup yields CDR1 KGHDR and CDR2 SFDVKD. Trimming at V came to 2 bases and at J to 5 bases, leaving 8 bases not matched to a gene. CDR3 coding DNA: TGTGCCACCAGTGATTCAGGTGCGGGAGTTCACGAGCAGTACTTC. Protein product: CATSDSGAGVHEQYF.

This clonotype has only a few counts. The rearrangement links TRBV6-5 to TRBJ2-7; 9 positions agree with TRBD1. The germline V gene has CDR1 MNHEY and CDR2 SVGAGI. V was clipped by 2 bases and J by 5 bases; unmatched bases: 4. CDR3 length equals 14 residues. In DNA form, the CDR3 reads TGTGCCAGCAGTTACACCCGGGACAGGGACGAGCAGTACTTC. Amino acid sequence: CASSYTRDRDEQYF.

This rearrangement joins TRBV4-1 to TRBJ1-6; 7 bases agree with TRBD1. This CDR3 has 18 amino acids. V dropped 0 bases and J dropped 6; count of bases not matched to a gene: 11. Germline V gene lookup returns CDR1 MGHRA and CDR2 YSYEKL. The CDR3 sequence is CASSQDRDSFSSNSPLHF. The CDR3 DNA sequence: TGCGCCAGCAGCCAAGATCGGGACAGCTTCTCGTCTAATTCACCCCTCCACTTT.

This clonotype has more than one count but fewer than ten. The chain joins TRBV5-1 to TRBJ1-3; TRBD1 agrees at 8 bases. V shed 3 bases and J 1 base; nucleotides not matched to a gene: 3. Germline CDR1 and CDR2: SGHRS and YFSETQ. The CDR3 covers 15 residues. For the CDR3, the DNA is TGCGCCAGCAGCTCCCAGGGGGCATCTGGAAACACCATATATTTT. It is translated as CASSSQGASGNTIYF.

This clonotype was detected only a few times. The CDR3 DNA reads as TGCAGTGCTAGAGGATCCGAGGACGGGACTAGCGGGGGGAGAGCCTACAATGAGCAGTTCTTC. It is translated as CSARGSEDGTSGGRAYNEQFF. The chain recombines TRBV20-1 with TRBJ2-1; 15 bases line up with TRBD2. Germline loops: CDR1 DFQATT, CDR2 SNEGSKA (reference sequence). This CDR3 spans 21 amino acids. The V and J ends lost 1 base and 2 bases, in that order; junction bases with no gene match: 15.

The rearrangement links TRBV28 to TRBJ2-7; 13 positions match TRBD2. The V and J ends lost 5 bases and 4 bases, in that order; junction bases with no gene match: 8. The CDR3 consists of 16 residues. Germline V gene sequence: CDR1 MDHEN, CDR2 SYDVKM. CDR3 bases: TGTGCCAGCAGTCTAAGGGGACTAGCGGGGCTATACGAGCAGTACTTC. It is translated as CASSLRGLAGLYEQYF. Combining the CDR3 with reference TRBV28 and TRBJ2-7 gives the whole variable domain DVKVTQSSRYLVKRTGEKVFLECVQDMDHENMFWYRQDPGLGLRLIYFSYDVKMKEKGDIPEGYSVSREKKERFSLILESASTNQTSMYLCASSLRGLAGLYEQYFGPGTRLTVT.

J is TRBJ2-6 and V is TRBV3-1, with unresolved D. The CDR3 has 15 amino acids. The germline V gene has CDR1 LGHDT and CDR2 YNNKEL (reference sequence). Trimming shortened V by 4 bases and J by 4 bases, and 11 bases separated the two germline ends. CDR3 loop: CASSPSLGGANVLTF. CDR3 nucleotide sequence: TGTGCCAGCAGCCCGAGCTTGGGGGGGGCCAACGTCCTGACTTTC.

This clonotype was picked up many times. V usage is TRBV18 and J usage is TRBJ2-5; maybe TRBD1 (6 bases). Germline loops: CDR1 KGHSH, CDR2 LQKENI. This CDR3 region has 13 residues. V lost 6 bases and J 3 bases, leaving 11 bases between the germline ends. The chain's CDR3 is CASSPWTEETQYF. CDR3 DNA: TGTGCCAGCTCGCCCTGGACAGAAGAGACCCAGTACTTC.

This clonotype was seen ten or more times. The chain couples TRBV3-1 to TRBJ1-5; D is ambiguous. V was cut by 1 base and J by 6 bases, with 7 bases left in between. Germline values: CDR1 LGHDT, CDR2 YNNKEL (reference sequence). The CDR3 covers 13 residues. CDR3 DNA: TGTGCCAGCAGCCAAGCCGTGGGTCAGCCCCAGCATTTT. Encoded protein: CASSQAVGQPQHF. The variable domain in full, completed from reference TRBV3-1 and TRBJ1-5, reads DTAVSQTPKYLVTQMGNDKSIKCEQNLGHDTMYWYKQDSKKFLKIMFSYNNKELIINETVPNRFSPKSPDKAHLNLHINSLELGDSAVYFCASSQAVGQPQHFGDGTRLSIL.

This clonotype appeared many times. The chain joins TRBV7-8 to TRBJ1-2; weak D call: TRBD1 (6 bases). V shed 5 bases and J shed 3 bases, with 13 bases lying between them. This CDR3 contains 14 residues. Germline loops: CDR1 SGHVS, CDR2 FQNEAQ. CDR3 bases: TGTGCCAGCAGCCCCCGCGAGGGGGACTATGGCTACACCTTC. Amino acids: CASSPREGDYGYTF.